The 22 T cell receptor beta chains reported below all come from one sample, sequenced in a study of blood T cell repertoires in COVID-19. This table comes from immunoSEQ multiplex PCR, and its TCRdb copy is limited to in-frame clones, with some not included. The table has around 220,000 clones, 75% to 90% seen once; the top ten hold 4.5% to 5.5%. The sequenced material came from peripheral blood. All receptors come from a human donor in a cohort sampled during active COVID-19.

In this sample, this clone turned up a few times. The gene calls are TRBV5-1 and TRBJ1-1; a weak D match, TRBD1 (6 bases). The CDR3 spans 13 residues. Trimming left V 3 bases short and J 3 bases short, with 9 bases between. Germline V gene lookup returns CDR1 SGHRS and CDR2 YFSETQ. The CDR3 sequence is CASSSQGYTEAFF. CDR3 coding DNA: TGCGCCAGCAGCTCACAGGGCTACACTGAAGCTTTCTTT.

The chain joins TRBV5-8 to TRBJ2-1, with TRBD2 as a possible D gene (7 bases). Germline V gene data show CDR1 as SGHTS and CDR2 as YDEGEE. The CDR3 is 15 residues long. With 3 bases removed from V and 7 bases from J, the gap between germline ends came to 17 bases. The CDR3 DNA sequence: TGTGCCAGCAGCTGGGGGGGCAAGCGTTCTAATGAGCAGTTCTTC. It specifies CASSWGGKRSNEQFF.

This chain uses TRBV27 with TRBJ1-2; 9 nucleotides line up with TRBD1. The germline V gene encodes CDR1 MNHEY and CDR2 SMNVEV (reference sequence). The CDR3 sequence is 17 residues long. The V segment lost 4 bases and the J segment 8 bases; nucleotides outside the gene matches: 17. Written as DNA, the CDR3 is TGTGCCAGCAGTTCCCTCACCGGGACAGGGTTTGGACGGGGCTACACCTTC. Translated: CASSSLTGTGFGRGYTF.

The V gene is TRBV18, the J gene TRBJ2-3; 8 bases line up with TRBD2. The CDR3 has 17 residues. CDR1 is KGHSH and CDR2 is LQKENI in the germline V gene. V was pared by 4 bases and J by 0 bases, with 9 bases of the junction left unmatched. In DNA, the CDR3 is TGTGCCAGCTCACAAACAAGCGGGAGCGATAGCACAGATACGCAGTATTTT. Amino acid sequence: CASSQTSGSDSTDTQYF.

V is TRBV28 and J is TRBJ2-7, with D possibly being TRBD2 (6 bases). The V gene's germline CDR1 is MDHEN and CDR2 SYDVKM. The V end lost 3 bases, the J end lost 5 bases, and 11 bases lay between the germline ends. The length of the CDR3 is 13 residues. The CDR3 loop reads CASSLGGTNEQYF. The CDR3 nucleotides are TGTGCCAGCAGTTTGGGGGGAACGAACGAGCAGTACTTC. The whole variable domain, filled in from reference TRBV28 and TRBJ2-7, reads DVKVTQSSRYLVKRTGEKVFLECVQDMDHENMFWYRQDPGLGLRLIYFSYDVKMKEKGDIPEGYSVSREKKERFSLILESASTNQTSMYLCASSLGGTNEQYFGPGTRLTVT.

V gene TRBV5-4 combines with J gene TRBJ1-2; possible D gene TRBD1, 5 bases. In germline, CDR1 is SGHNT, CDR2 YYREEE (reference sequence). This CDR3 is 14 amino acids long. The V end lost 2 bases, the J end lost 2 bases, and 10 bases lay between the germline ends. The CDR3 region is CASSFQGTNYGYTF. CDR3 nucleotides: TGTGCCAGCAGCTTCCAGGGCACCAACTATGGCTACACCTTC.

The rearrangement joins TRBV28 to TRBJ2-7, with 8 bases identical to TRBD1. Germline CDR1 is MDHEN and CDR2 is SYDVKM. V was clipped by 2 bases and J by 7 bases; unmatched bases: 13. This CDR3 contains 16 residues. Here the CDR3 reads CASSLGASVRGQEQYF. The CDR3 coding sequence is TGTGCCAGCAGTTTAGGGGCGAGCGTCAGGGGGCAAGAGCAGTACTTC.

The chain carries TRBV6-2 or TRBV6-3 and TRBJ1-1; no definite D call. The germline V gene has CDR1 MNHEY and CDR2 SVGEGT. The CDR3 contains 16 residues. The ends were cut back, 5 bases at V and 4 bases at J, with 20 bases in the middle. The DNA of the CDR3 is TGTGCCAGCAGTAAATCGGGGTCCTCAGATGGCACTGAAGCTTTCTTT. This translates into CASSKSGSSDGTEAFF.

The V gene is TRBV25-1, the J gene TRBJ2-5; TRBD1 matches at 7 bases. The CDR3 consists of 15 residues. J was trimmed by 2 bases and V by 6 bases; bases with no gene match: 9. Germline CDR1 reads MGHDK; CDR2 reads SYGVNS. The CDR3 bases are TGTGCCAGCAGCGACCCGAGGACAGGTCAAGAGACCCAGTACTTC. Encoded protein: CASSDPRTGQETQYF. The full variable domain, completed using reference TRBV25-1 and TRBJ2-5, is EADIYQTPRYLVIGTGKKITLECSQTMGHDKMYWYQQDPGMELHLIHYSYGVNSTEKGDLSSESTVSRIRTEHFPLTLESARPSHTSQYLCASSDPRTGQETQYFGPGTRLLVL.

The chain is built from TRBV5-1 and TRBJ2-7, with no clear D. Germline assignment: CDR1 SGHRS and CDR2 YFSETQ. V gave up 1 base and J gave up 0 bases, with 11 bases separating them. The CDR3 sequence is 15 residues long. The CDR3 here is CASSLRGSSSYEQYF. The DNA of the CDR3 is TGCGCCAGCAGCTTGCGAGGTTCCAGCTCCTACGAGCAGTACTTC.

For this clone: This likely reflects a read error, since a far larger clone is one base away. The chain recombines TRBV11-1 with TRBJ2-7; 7 positions agree with TRBD1. Germline assignment: CDR1 SGHAT and CDR2 FQDESV (reference sequence). The CDR3 has 13 amino acids. Trimming took 6 bases from V and 0 from J; bases not matched to a gene: 2. The CDR3 is CASSRDSSYEQYF. In DNA form, the CDR3 reads TGTGCCAGCAGTCGGGACAGCTCCTACGAGCAGTACTTC.

V usage is TRBV28 and J usage is TRBJ2-5; 12 bases match TRBD1. Germline V gene sequence: CDR1 MDHEN, CDR2 SYDVKM. Unmatched junction bases numbered 9, after V lost 2 bases and J lost 5 bases. The CDR3 has 17 amino acids. CDR3: CASSLHLPGQGAETQYF. CDR3 coding DNA: TGTGCCAGCAGTTTACATTTACCGGGACAGGGGGCGGAGACCCAGTACTTC.

This chain connects TRBV7-9 to TRBJ2-7; 10 bases are a match to TRBD1. Per germline, CDR1 SEHNR and CDR2 FQNEAQ (reference sequence). The CDR3 length is 16 residues. V shed 3 bases, J shed 4 bases, and the junction held 9 bases outside the gene matches. CDR3 loop: CASSFHLRQGAYEQYF. CDR3 coding DNA: TGTGCCAGCAGCTTTCACCTCCGACAGGGGGCGTACGAGCAGTACTTC.

The J gene is TRBJ1-2, the V gene TRBV5-1, with D possibly being TRBD1 (5 bases). The CDR3 totals 16 residues. Germline CDR1 reads SGHRS; CDR2 reads YFSETQ. Trimming removed 1 base at V and 4 bases at J, with 17 bases between. The CDR3 spells CASSLLTLTDLYGYTF. In DNA form, the CDR3 reads TGCGCCAGCAGCTTGCTGACGTTGACAGACCTCTATGGCTACACCTTC.

The chain is built from TRBV7-2 and TRBJ2-7; D call uncertain. The V gene's germline CDR1 is SGHTA and CDR2 FQGNSA. V was clipped by 3 bases and J by 1 base, with 10 bases between them. The CDR3 length is 14 residues. The CDR3 DNA reads TGTGCCAGCAGCTTTACACGTTTTTCCTACGAGCAGTACTTC. Its protein product is CASSFTRFSYEQYF.

The chain couples TRBV27 to TRBJ2-7; 12 bases fit TRBD2. Germline V gives CDR1 MNHEY, CDR2 SMNVEV (reference sequence). The CDR3 length is 17 residues. The V gene end was trimmed by 4 bases and the J gene end by 2 bases; junction bases not matched to a gene: 9. The CDR3 DNA reads TGTGCCAGCAGTTCGCCCCTCACTAGCGGGAGGACCTACGAGCAGTACTTC. Protein: CASSSPLTSGRTYEQYF.

The chain is built from TRBV2 and TRBJ2-7; D perhaps matches TRBD2 (6 bases). V dropped 1 base and J dropped 2 bases, with 12 bases sitting between them. In germline, CDR1 is SNHLY, CDR2 FYNNEI. CDR3 length equals 15 residues. This CDR3 is CASSEGLAPTYEQYF. The CDR3 DNA reads as TGTGCCAGCAGTGAAGGGCTAGCGCCCACCTACGAGCAGTACTTC. The variable domain in full, completed from reference TRBV2 and TRBJ2-7, reads EPEVTQTPSHQVTQMGQEVILRCVPISNHLYFYWYRQILGQKVEFLVSFYNNEISEKSEIFDDQFSVERPDGSNFTLKIRSTKLEDSAMYFCASSEGLAPTYEQYFGPGTRLTVT.

This chain joins TRBV28 and TRBJ2-5; D is possibly TRBD2 (7 bases). Germline-derived CDR1 and CDR2 are MDHEN and SYDVKM. V lost 2 bases to trimming and J lost 4 bases, with 17 bases between them. The CDR3 is 16 residues long. CDR3 protein: CASSLRGMVAGETQYF. The CDR3 nucleotides read TGTGCCAGCAGTTTAAGGGGGATGGTAGCGGGAGAGACCCAGTACTTC.

CDR3 amino acids: CASSLATYYNEQFF. DNA of the CDR3: TGCGCCAGCAGCTTGGCAACATACTACAATGAGCAGTTCTTC. The V gene is TRBV5-1, the J gene TRBJ2-1, with D unclear. Trimming stripped 0 bases from V and 3 bases from J, with 7 bases between. This CDR3 is 14 amino acids long. Germline V gives CDR1 SGHRS, CDR2 YFSETQ.

This chain uses TRBV10-3 with TRBJ2-7; 7 bases agree with TRBD1. The V segment lost 4 bases and the J segment 0 bases; nucleotides outside the gene matches: 6. The germline gives CDR1 ENHRY, CDR2 SYGVKD. The CDR3 has 15 amino acids. The CDR3: CAISVGTDSSYEQYF. The CDR3 region has the DNA TGTGCCATCAGTGTAGGGACAGATAGCTCCTACGAGCAGTACTTC.

CDR3 sequence reads: CASSVVGRNTGELFF. The CDR3 DNA sequence: TGTGCCAGCAGCGTAGTCGGGAGGAACACCGGGGAGCTGTTTTTT. V is TRBV9 and J is TRBJ2-2; TRBD2 is a possible D gene (6 bases). This CDR3 has 15 amino acids. V was shortened by 0 bases and J by 1 base, with 7 bases between the two germline ends. The germline gives CDR1 SGDLS, CDR2 YYNGEE.

The chain carries TRBV19 and TRBJ2-1; 9 bases map to TRBD2. This CDR3 has 15 amino acids. Trimming cost V 4 bases and J 1 base; bases outside gene matches: 2. Germline values: CDR1 LNHDA, CDR2 SQIVND (reference sequence). Here the CDR3 reads CASSRAGGSYNEQFF. The CDR3 region has the DNA TGTGCCAGTAGTAGAGCGGGAGGTTCCTACAATGAGCAGTTCTTC.